Only a few counts were recorded for the clone carrying this T cell receptor (beta chain). Its antigen is as yet unknown. This sample is drawn from a study of identical twins. Broader study findings: Out-of-frame alpha sequences common to twins exhibited a surplus of low generation probability. Insertions ran lower in abundant cord blood beta clonotypes, though not in memory repertoires.

No donor was unhealthy or non-Caucasian. Unique molecular identifiers were present on the cDNA, which also gained a universal primer site by template switching. TCRdb independently ran MiXCR on the 5' RACE reads; one entry per CDR3 protein. The repertoire holds some 260,000 distinct CDR3 sequences, with over 12% as singletons. The germline gives CDR1 SGHTA, CDR2 FQGNSA. With V trimmed by 5 bases and J by 4 bases, 9 bases remained unmatched. The CDR3 extends over 15 amino acids. This clonotype originated in a woman younger than 30 in good health. The chain carries TRBV7-2 and TRBJ2-3; TRBD1 matches 7 bases. Sequenced material: memory (CD45RO+) T cells sorted from blood. In DNA form, the CDR3 reads TGTGCCAGCAGCCCCTACCTCCAGGGGGCAGATACGCAGTATTTT. This encodes CASSPYLQGADTQYF. Complete variable domain (other parts from reference TRBV7-2 and TRBJ2-3): GAGVSQSPSNKVTEKGKDVELRCDPISGHTALYWYRQSLGQGLEFLIYFQGNSAPDKSGLPSDRFSAERTGGSVSTLTIQRTQQEDSAVYLCASSPYLQGADTQYFGPGTRLTVL.